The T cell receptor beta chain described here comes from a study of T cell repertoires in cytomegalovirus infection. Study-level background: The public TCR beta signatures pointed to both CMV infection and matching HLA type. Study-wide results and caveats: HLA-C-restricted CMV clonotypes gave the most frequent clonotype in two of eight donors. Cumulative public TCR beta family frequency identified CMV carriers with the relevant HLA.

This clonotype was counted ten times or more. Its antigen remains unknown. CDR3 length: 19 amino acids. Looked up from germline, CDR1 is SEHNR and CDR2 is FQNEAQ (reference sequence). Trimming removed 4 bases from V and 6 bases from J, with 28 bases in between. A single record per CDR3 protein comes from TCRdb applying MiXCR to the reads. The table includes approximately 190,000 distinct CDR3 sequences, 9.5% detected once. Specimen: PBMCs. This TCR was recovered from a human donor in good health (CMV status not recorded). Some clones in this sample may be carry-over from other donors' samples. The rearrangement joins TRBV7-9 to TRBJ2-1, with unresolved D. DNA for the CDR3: TGTGCCAGCAGCTCCTCCGGGCCCAGGCTTTTCATGGGCGTCAATGAGCAGTTCTTC. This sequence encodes CASSSSGPRLFMGVNEQFF.